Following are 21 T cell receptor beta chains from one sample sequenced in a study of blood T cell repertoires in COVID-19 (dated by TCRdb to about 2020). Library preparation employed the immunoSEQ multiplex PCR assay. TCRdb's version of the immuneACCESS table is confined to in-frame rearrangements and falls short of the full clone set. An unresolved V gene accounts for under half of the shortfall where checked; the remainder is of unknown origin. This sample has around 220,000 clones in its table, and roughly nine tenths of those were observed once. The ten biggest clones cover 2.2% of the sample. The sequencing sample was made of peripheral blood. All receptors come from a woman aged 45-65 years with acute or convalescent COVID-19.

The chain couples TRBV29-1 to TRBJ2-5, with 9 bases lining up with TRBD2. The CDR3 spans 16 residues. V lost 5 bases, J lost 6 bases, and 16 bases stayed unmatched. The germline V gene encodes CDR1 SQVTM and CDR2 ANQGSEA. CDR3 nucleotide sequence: TGCAGCGTTAGTGATAGAGTAGCGGGAGCGGGTAAGACCCAGTACTTC. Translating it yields CSVSDRVAGAGKTQYF.

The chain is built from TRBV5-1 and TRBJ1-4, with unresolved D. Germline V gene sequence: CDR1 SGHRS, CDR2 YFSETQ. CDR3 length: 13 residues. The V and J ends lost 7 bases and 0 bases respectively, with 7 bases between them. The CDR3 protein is CASHLSTNEKLFF. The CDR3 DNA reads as TGCGCCAGCCACCTATCAACTAATGAAAAACTGTTTTTT.

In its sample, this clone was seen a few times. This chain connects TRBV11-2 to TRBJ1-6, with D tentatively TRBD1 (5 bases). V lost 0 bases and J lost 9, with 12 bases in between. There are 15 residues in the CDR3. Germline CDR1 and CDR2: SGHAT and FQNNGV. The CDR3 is CASSLDGLGLSPLHF. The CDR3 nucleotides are TGTGCCAGCAGCTTAGATGGGTTGGGGCTTTCACCCCTCCACTTT. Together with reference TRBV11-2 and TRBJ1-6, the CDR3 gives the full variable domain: EAGVAQSPRYKIIEKRQSVAFWCNPISGHATLYWYQQILGQGPKLLIQFQNNGVVDDSQLPKDRFSAERLKGVDSTLKIQPAKLEDSAVYLCASSLDGLGLSPLHFGNGTRLTVT.

The CDR3 reads CASSLQGNTEAFF. DNA of the CDR3: TGTGCCAGCAGTTTACAGGGAAACACTGAAGCTTTCTTT. The chain is built from TRBV27 and TRBJ1-1; possibly TRBD1 for D (5 bases). The germline gives CDR1 MNHEY, CDR2 SMNVEV (reference sequence). CDR3 size: 13 residues. V dropped 2 bases and J dropped 2 bases, with 6 bases sitting between them.

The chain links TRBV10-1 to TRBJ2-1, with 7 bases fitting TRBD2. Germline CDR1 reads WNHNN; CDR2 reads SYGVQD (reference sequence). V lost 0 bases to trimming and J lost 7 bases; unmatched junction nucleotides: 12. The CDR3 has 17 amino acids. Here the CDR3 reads CASSESNQAGVRNEQFF. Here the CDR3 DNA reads TGCGCCAGCAGTGAGTCGAATCAGGCGGGAGTTCGGAATGAGCAGTTCTTC.

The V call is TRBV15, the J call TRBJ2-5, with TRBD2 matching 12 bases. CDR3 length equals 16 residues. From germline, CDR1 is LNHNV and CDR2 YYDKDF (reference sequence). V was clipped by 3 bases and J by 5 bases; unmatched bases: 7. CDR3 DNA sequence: TGTGCCACCAGCAGCGGGACTAGCGGGTTTCTGGAGACCCAGTACTTC. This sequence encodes CATSSGTSGFLETQYF.

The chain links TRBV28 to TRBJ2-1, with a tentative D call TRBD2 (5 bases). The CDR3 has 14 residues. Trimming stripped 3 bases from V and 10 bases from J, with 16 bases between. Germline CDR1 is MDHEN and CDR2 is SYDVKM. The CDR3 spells CASSFASLAKEQFF. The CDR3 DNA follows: TGTGCCAGCAGTTTTGCTAGCCTAGCAAAAGAGCAGTTCTTC.

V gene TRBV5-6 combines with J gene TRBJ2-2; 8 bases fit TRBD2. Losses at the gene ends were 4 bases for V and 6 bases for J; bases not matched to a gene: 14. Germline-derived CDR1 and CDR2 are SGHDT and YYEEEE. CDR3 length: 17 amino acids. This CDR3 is CASSGLIGSGGSGELFF. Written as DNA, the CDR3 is TGTGCCAGCAGCGGTCTCATCGGGAGCGGGGGATCCGGGGAGCTGTTTTTT.

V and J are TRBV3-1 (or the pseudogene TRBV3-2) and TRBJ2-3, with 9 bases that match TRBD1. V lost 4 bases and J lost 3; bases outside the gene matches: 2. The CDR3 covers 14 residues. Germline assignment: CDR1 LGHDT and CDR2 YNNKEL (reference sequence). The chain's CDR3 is CASSRGQGTDTQYF. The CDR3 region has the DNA TGTGCCAGCAGCCGGGGACAGGGTACAGATACGCAGTATTTT.

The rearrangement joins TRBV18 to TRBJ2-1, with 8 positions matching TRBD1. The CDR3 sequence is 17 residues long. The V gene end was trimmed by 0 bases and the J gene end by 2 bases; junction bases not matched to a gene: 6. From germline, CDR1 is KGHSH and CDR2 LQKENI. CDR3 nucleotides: TGTGCCAGCTCACCACCGACCCAGGGGGCGACCTACAATGAGCAGTTCTTC. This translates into CASSPPTQGATYNEQFF.

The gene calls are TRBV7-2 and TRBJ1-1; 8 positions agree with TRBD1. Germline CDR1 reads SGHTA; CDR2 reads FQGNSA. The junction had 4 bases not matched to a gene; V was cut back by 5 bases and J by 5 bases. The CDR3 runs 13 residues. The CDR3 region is CASSTGQETEAFF. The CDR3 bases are TGTGCCAGCAGCACGGGACAGGAAACTGAAGCTTTCTTT.

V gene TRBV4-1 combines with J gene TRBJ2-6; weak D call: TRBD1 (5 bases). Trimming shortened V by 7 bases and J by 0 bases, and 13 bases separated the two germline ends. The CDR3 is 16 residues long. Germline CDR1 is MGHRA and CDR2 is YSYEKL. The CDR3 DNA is TGCGCCAGCAAAGTGGGGCCGGCCTCTGGGGCCAACGTCCTGACTTTC. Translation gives CASKVGPASGANVLTF.

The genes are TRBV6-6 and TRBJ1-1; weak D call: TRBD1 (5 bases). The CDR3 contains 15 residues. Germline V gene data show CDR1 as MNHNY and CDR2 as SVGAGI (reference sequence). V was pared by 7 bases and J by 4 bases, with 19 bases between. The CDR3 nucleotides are TGTGCCAGCACCAAGGGAAGCCAGGGCGGCACTGAAGCTTTCTTT. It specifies CASTKGSQGGTEAFF.

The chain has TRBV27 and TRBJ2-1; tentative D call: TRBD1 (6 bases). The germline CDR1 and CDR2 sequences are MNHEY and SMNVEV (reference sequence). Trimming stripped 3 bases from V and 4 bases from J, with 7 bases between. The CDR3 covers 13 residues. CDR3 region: CASSLGAYNEQFF. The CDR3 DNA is TGTGCCAGCAGTTTGGGGGCATACAATGAGCAGTTCTTC.

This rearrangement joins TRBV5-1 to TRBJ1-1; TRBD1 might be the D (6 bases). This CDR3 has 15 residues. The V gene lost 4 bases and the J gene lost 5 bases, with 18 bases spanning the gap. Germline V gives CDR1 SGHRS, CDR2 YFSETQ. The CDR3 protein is CASSEQGTGETEAFF. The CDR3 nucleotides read TGCGCCAGCAGCGAACAGGGAACCGGCGAAACTGAAGCTTTCTTT.

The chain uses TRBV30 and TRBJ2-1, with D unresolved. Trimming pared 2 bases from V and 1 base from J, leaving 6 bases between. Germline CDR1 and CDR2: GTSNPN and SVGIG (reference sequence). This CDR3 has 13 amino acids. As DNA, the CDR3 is TGTGCCTGGAGTCTCGGGTCCTACAATGAGCAGTTCTTC. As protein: CAWSLGSYNEQFF.

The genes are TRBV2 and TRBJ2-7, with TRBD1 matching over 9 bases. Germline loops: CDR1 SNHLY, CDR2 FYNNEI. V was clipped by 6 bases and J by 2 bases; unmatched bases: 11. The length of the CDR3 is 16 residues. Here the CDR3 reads CASSGQGFFSTYEQYF. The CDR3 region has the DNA TGTGCCAGCAGCGGACAGGGGTTCTTTTCCACCTACGAGCAGTACTTC.

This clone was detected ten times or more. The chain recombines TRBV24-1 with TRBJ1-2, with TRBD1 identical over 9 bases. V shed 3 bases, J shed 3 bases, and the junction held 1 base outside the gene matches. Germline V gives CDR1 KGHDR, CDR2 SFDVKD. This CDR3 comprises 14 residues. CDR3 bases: TGTGCCACCAGTGATCGGACAGGGGACTATGGCTACACCTTC. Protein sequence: CATSDRTGDYGYTF.

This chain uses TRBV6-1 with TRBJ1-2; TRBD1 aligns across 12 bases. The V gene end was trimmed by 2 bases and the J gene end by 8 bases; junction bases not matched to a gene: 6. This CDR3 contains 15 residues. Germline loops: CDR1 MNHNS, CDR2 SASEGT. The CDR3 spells CASSESEGQGAGYTF. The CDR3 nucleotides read TGTGCCAGCAGTGAAAGCGAGGGACAGGGGGCCGGCTACACCTTC.

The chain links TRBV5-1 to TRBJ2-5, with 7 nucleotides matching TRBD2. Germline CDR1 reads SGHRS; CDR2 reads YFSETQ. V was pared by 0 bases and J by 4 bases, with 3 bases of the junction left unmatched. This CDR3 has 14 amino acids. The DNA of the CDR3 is TGCGCCAGCAGCTTGGGGACTAGTGCAGAGACCCAGTACTTC. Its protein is CASSLGTSAETQYF.

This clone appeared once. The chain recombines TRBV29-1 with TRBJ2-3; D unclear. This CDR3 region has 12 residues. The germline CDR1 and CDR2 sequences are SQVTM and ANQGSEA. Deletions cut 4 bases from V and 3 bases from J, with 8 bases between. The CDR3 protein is CSVGLLTDTQYF. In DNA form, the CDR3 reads TGCAGCGTTGGGCTCCTGACAGATACGCAGTATTTT.